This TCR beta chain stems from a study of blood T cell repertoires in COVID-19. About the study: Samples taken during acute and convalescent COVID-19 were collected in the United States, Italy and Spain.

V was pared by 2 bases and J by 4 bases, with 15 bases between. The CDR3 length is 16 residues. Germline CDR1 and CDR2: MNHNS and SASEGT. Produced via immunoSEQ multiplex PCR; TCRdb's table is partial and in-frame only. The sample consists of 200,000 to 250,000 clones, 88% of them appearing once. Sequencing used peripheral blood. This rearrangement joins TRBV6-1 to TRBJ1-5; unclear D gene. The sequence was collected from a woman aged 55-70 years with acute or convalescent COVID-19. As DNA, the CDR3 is TGTGCCAGCAGTGAACGAACCGTCACTTATAATCAGCCCCAGCATTTT. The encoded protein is CASSERTVTYNQPQHF.